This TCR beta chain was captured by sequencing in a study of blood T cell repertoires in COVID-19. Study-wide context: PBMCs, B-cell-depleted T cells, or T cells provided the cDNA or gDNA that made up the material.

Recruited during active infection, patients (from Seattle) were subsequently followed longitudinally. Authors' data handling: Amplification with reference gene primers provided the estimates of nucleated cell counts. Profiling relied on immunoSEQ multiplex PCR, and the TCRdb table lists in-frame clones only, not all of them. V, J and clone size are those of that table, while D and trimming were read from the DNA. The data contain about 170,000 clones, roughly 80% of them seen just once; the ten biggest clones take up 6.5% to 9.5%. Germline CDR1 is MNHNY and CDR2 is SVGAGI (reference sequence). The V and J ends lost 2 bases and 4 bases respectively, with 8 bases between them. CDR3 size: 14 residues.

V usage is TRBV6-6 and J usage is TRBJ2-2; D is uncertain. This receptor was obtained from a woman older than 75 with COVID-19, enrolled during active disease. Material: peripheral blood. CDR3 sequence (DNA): TGTGCCAGCAGTTACCCTGTATCCACCGGGGAGCTGTTTTTT. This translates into CASSYPVSTGELFF.